The rows below give T cell receptor beta chains drawn from one sample of a study of spatial heterogeneity in lung cancer. Using its own MiXCR run on the 5' RACE reads, TCRdb lists one record per CDR3 protein. The data hold about 23,000 distinct CDR3 sequences, with roughly 4.8% observed a single time. The material sequenced was PBMCs, taken at surgery. The receptors were gathered from a male donor with early-stage non-small cell lung cancer. Each CDR3 is given with its conserved first and last residue. The D gene is left open where the match is weak. Not all rows give a size; the values are once, few, many and, for expanded clones, a class.

clone size	V gene	J gene	D gene	CDR3 DNA	CDR3 protein
many	TRBV27	TRBJ2-3	TRBD1	TGTGCCAGCAGTAGACAGGGTAGCACAGATACGCAGTATTTT	CASSRQGSTDTQYF
many	TRBV12-3/TRBV12-4	TRBJ1-1	TRBD1	TGTGCCAGCAAACTTACAGGGGCCGCCACTGAAGCTTTCTTT	CASKLTGAATEAFF
many	TRBV5-5	TRBJ1-6	NA	TGTGCCAGCAGATTCCGGGACTCCAATAATTCACCCCTCCACTTT	CASRFRDSNNSPLHF
many	TRBV9	TRBJ2-3	NA	TGTGCCAGCAGCGCGGCAGATACGCAGTATTTT	CASSAADTQYF
many	TRBV14	TRBJ1-4	NA	TGTGCCAGCAGCCAACGGGCAGGGCGGGATGAAAAACTGTTTTTT	CASSQRAGRDEKLFF
medium-sized	TRBV5-1	TRBJ2-5	NA	TGCGCCAGCAGCTTGGGCCGGGGTCAAGAGACCCAGTACTTC	CASSLGRGQETQYF
many	TRBV2	TRBJ1-1	NA	TGTGCCAGCACTGGTCAGGGTTCGGGGGGCACTGAAGCTTTCTTT	CASTGQGSGGTEAFF
medium-sized	TRBV5-1	TRBJ2-5	NA	TGCGCCAGCACCTTGAACGTCGGCAGCCAAGAGACCCAGTACTTC	CASTLNVGSQETQYF
many	TRBV6-6	TRBJ2-3	NA	TGTGCCAGCGTCTTGGCTGATACGCAGTATTTT	CASVLADTQYF
medium-sized	TRBV5-1	TRBJ2-1	TRBD2	TGCGCCAGCAGCACGGGACTAGCGGGAGCGGATGAGCAGTTCTTC	CASSTGLAGADEQFF
many	TRBV28	TRBJ2-1	NA	TGTGCCAGCACTCTGGGTGGAGGAGGGGGCAATGAGCAGTTCTTC	CASTLGGGGGNEQFF
many	TRBV6-2/TRBV6-3	TRBJ2-3	NA	TGTGCCAGCAGCTACCCTGGGGTTACAGATACGCAGTATTTT	CASSYPGVTDTQYF
many	TRBV7-2	TRBJ2-7	TRBD2	TGTGCCAGCAGCCCTAGACTAGCGGGAGAGCAGTACTTC	CASSPRLAGEQYF
many	TRBV29-1	TRBJ2-3	TRBD2	TGCAGCGTTGAAGATCGATCTAGCGGGGGAACAGATACGCAGTATTTT	CSVEDRSSGGTDTQYF
few	TRBV5-4	TRBJ2-5	NA	TGTGCCAGCACCCCCCAGGGGAAGGGACAAGAGACCCAGTACTTC	CASTPQGKGQETQYF
many	TRBV4-1	TRBJ2-1	TRBD2	TGCGCCAGCAGCGCCCTAGCGGGAGTAGTAAATGAGCAGTTCTTC	CASSALAGVVNEQFF
many	TRBV13	TRBJ1-6	NA	TGTGCCAGCAGTCGTATCCGTAATTCACCCCTCCACTTT	CASSRIRNSPLHF
many	TRBV10-1	TRBJ2-7	TRBD1	TGCGCCAGCAGTGTCCGGACAGGGAGCTCCTACGAGCAGTACTTC	CASSVRTGSSYEQYF
NA	TRBV6-2/TRBV6-3	TRBJ2-3	TRBD1	TGTGCCAGCAGCTACAAGGCGGGACAGGCGCTAACAGATACGCAGTATTTT	CASSYKAGQALTDTQYF
many	TRBV28	TRBJ2-1	NA	TGTGCCAGCAGACGATGGTCGGGACAAAGGGCTTATGAGCAGTTCTTC	CASRRWSGQRAYEQFF
NA	TRBV7-3	TRBJ2-2	TRBD1	TGTGCCAGCAGCCCTGGACAGGGTCGGACCGGGGAGCTGTTTTTT	CASSPGQGRTGELFF
many	TRBV2	TRBJ2-5	NA	TGTGCCAGCAGTAGGGCCCAAGAGACCCAGTACTTC	CASSRAQETQYF
many	TRBV7-9	TRBJ2-7	NA	TGTGCCAGCGGAAAGGACGGCCACCGTGTCGAGCAGTACTTC	CASGKDGHRVEQYF
many	TRBV27	TRBJ2-3	TRBD2	TGTGCCAGCAGTCTAACTCCCCCTGGGGTAGCGGGACTGATGAATACGCAGTATTTT	CASSLTPPGVAGLMNTQYF
many	TRBV6-1	TRBJ2-4	TRBD1	TGTGCCACAACCGGGACAGGGGGCAACATTCAGTACTTC	CATTGTGGNIQYF
many	TRBV6-6	TRBJ2-3	TRBD1	TGTGCCAGCAGTGCTCCGGGACAGGGCACAGATACGCAGTATTTT	CASSAPGQGTDTQYF
many	TRBV20-1	TRBJ2-3	TRBD2	TGCAGTGCTAGAGATATCTCAGGACTAGCGGGGCGACGAGATACGCAGTATTTT	CSARDISGLAGRRDTQYF
many	TRBV20-1	TRBJ1-1	NA	TGCAGTGCTAGAGGAAGACATGGCTTGAACACTGAAGCTTTCTTT	CSARGRHGLNTEAFF
many	TRBV7-8	TRBJ2-7	NA	TGTGCCAGCAGCTTAGTGTCCGGAGTGGCTGGGTACGAGCAGTACTTC	CASSLVSGVAGYEQYF
many	TRBV6-2/TRBV6-3	TRBJ2-1	NA	TGTGCCAGCAGTCCCGGGACCCTCCACAATGAGCAGTTCTTC	CASSPGTLHNEQFF
medium-sized	TRBV29-1	TRBJ2-2	NA	TGCAGCGTCTCCCACAGGGCGGCGAACACCGGGGAGCTGTTTTTT	CSVSHRAANTGELFF
many	TRBV5-5	TRBJ2-3	NA	TGTGCCAGCAGCTTCGACTCCCCCCCTAGGGATACGCAGTATTTT	CASSFDSPPRDTQYF
NA	TRBV6-1	TRBJ2-1	NA	TGTGCCAGCAGTGAAGGGCAGGGATTCGTATCTAATGAGCAGTTCTTC	CASSEGQGFVSNEQFF
many	TRBV4-3	TRBJ2-4	NA	TGCGCCAGCAGCCAAGAGGCGGGTGGTGGCATTCAGTACTTC	CASSQEAGGGIQYF
many	TRBV3-1	TRBJ2-7	NA	TGTGCCAGCAGCCAAGTACTGGGTGCCGCCTACGAGCAGTACTTC	CASSQVLGAAYEQYF
many	TRBV6-2/TRBV6-3	TRBJ2-7	TRBD1	TGTGCCAGCAGAACCGGGACAGGCGCCAAGCAGTACTTC	CASRTGTGAKQYF
many	TRBV19	TRBJ2-1	TRBD2	TGTGCCAGTAGTATGACGGGGGGATACAATGAGCAGTTCTTC	CASSMTGGYNEQFF
NA	TRBV5-6	TRBJ2-4	NA	TGTGCCAGCAGCTTGTACGATCCCGCCAAAAACATTCAGTACTTC	CASSLYDPAKNIQYF
many	TRBV27	TRBJ2-1	TRBD1	TGTGCCAGCAATAAAGGGACAGTCAACAATGAGCAGTTCTTC	CASNKGTVNNEQFF
many	TRBV28	TRBJ1-4	NA	TGTGCCAGCAGTCCAAAAAATCTCCTGATAGGTGAAAAACTGTTTTTT	CASSPKNLLIGEKLFF
NA	TRBV20-1	TRBJ1-5	NA	TGCAGTGCTAGTATGCTGACTCAGCCCCAGCATTTT	CSASMLTQPQHF
many	TRBV5-1	TRBJ2-7	NA	TGCGCCAGCAGCTTGGTTCCGGAACTTTACAACGAGCAGTACTTC	CASSLVPELYNEQYF
many	TRBV29-1	TRBJ2-2	NA	TGCAGCGTCCTAGGGGTAGAGGATTCCACCGGGGAGCTGTTTTTT	CSVLGVEDSTGELFF
NA	TRBV4-1	TRBJ2-3	TRBD2	TGCGCCAGCAGCCAAGATGGGGTAGCGGGAGTAGCAGATACGCAGTATTTT	CASSQDGVAGVADTQYF
many	TRBV27	TRBJ2-1	NA	TGTGCCAGCAGTTTATCATCAGTACCATACAATGAGCAGTTCTTC	CASSLSSVPYNEQFF
many	TRBV28	TRBJ2-6	NA	TGTGCCAGCAATAACCTTGTAGGCGGCGGCTCTGGGGCCAACGTCCTGACTTTC	CASNNLVGGGSGANVLTF
NA	TRBV6-2/TRBV6-3	TRBJ2-3	NA	TGTGCCAGCAGTTCTTACGTTCCCGGGGTGGGGGGACCCACAGATACGCAGTATTTT	CASSSYVPGVGGPTDTQYF
many	TRBV6-1	TRBJ2-2	TRBD1	TGTGCCATCCTTGGGACAGGGGGCGCGGCCGGGGAGCTGTTTTTT	CAILGTGGAAGELFF
many	TRBV5-6	TRBJ2-1	TRBD2	TGTGCCAGCAGCGCGGCGGGACTAGTCTCTGTCTGGCAGTTCTTC	CASSAAGLVSVWQFF
many	TRBV5-5	TRBJ2-3	NA	TGTGCCAGCAACTCTGCCGGATTTAATACGCAGTATTTT	CASNSAGFNTQYF
many	TRBV11-1	TRBJ2-5	TRBD2	TGTGCCAGCAGCCCCCGGACTAGCGGGCCCCGGACCCAGTACTTC	CASSPRTSGPRTQYF
many	TRBV5-1	TRBJ1-1	TRBD1	TGCGCCAGCAGCTCGAAGGGACAGGGGGTCGCGAACACTGAAGCTTTCTTT	CASSSKGQGVANTEAFF
many	TRBV6-2/TRBV6-3	TRBJ2-5	NA	TGTGCCAGCAGTTACCCTTCGGAAGGTCATGATGAGACCCAGTACTTC	CASSYPSEGHDETQYF
many	TRBV5-5	TRBJ2-7	NA	TGTGCCAGCAGCTTGGTGGGCAGAATCTACGAGCAGTACTTC	CASSLVGRIYEQYF
many	TRBV20-1	TRBJ2-6	TRBD1	TGCAGTGCGTCTAAGGGGGCGCGTGGGGCCAACGTCCTGACTTTC	CSASKGARGANVLTF